The 23 T cell receptor beta chains below come from one sample, sequenced in a study of blood T cell repertoires in COVID-19. The repertoire was sequenced with immunoSEQ multiplex PCR; TCRdb's copy has only in-frame clones and lacks some. The repertoire has some 200,000 clones, more than 75% of them found once; the top ten carry 9.5% to 15%. Sequencing was carried out using peripheral blood. The source of these receptors is a human donor in a cohort sampled during active COVID-19.

This chain connects TRBV29-1 to TRBJ2-4, with TRBD1 identical over 9 bases. CDR1 is SQVTM, CDR2 ANQGSEA, per germline. The CDR3 has 15 amino acids. V lost 8 bases, J lost 6 bases, and 14 bases stayed unmatched. CDR3 amino acids: CSIFQTPGQGNIQYF. CDR3 nucleotide sequence: TGCAGCATCTTCCAAACTCCGGGACAGGGAAACATTCAGTACTTC.

This clone occurred a few times. The gene calls are TRBV19 and TRBJ1-2; D may be TRBD1 (6 bases). Trimming removed 4 bases at V and 1 base at J, with 10 bases between. The CDR3 is made up of 14 amino acids. Germline CDR1 is LNHDA and CDR2 is SQIVND (reference sequence). The CDR3 coding sequence is TGTGCCAGTAGTACCGGGACAATTAACTATGGCTACACCTTC. Translating gives CASSTGTINYGYTF.

The gene calls are TRBV28 and TRBJ2-7, with TRBD2 identical over 8 bases. J gave up 6 bases and V 6 bases, and 10 bases lay outside the gene matches. Looked up from germline, CDR1 is MDHEN and CDR2 is SYDVKM. The CDR3 is 14 amino acids. The CDR3 DNA follows: TGTGCCAGCAGCAAAGCGGGAGAAGGTCTCGAGCAGTACTTC. It encodes CASSKAGEGLEQYF.

The chain carries TRBV18 and TRBJ1-1, with TRBD1 as a possible D gene (6 bases). Germline V gene lookup returns CDR1 KGHSH and CDR2 LQKENI. The CDR3 consists of 17 residues. Trimming took 1 base from V and 0 from J, leaving 15 bases between them. The CDR3 loop is CASSPLTRDILNTEAFF. The CDR3 bases are TGTGCCAGCTCACCACTAACCCGGGACATACTGAACACTGAAGCTTTCTTT.

The chain recombines TRBV19 with TRBJ1-5; maybe TRBD1 (6 bases). Per the germline V gene, CDR1 is LNHDA and CDR2 is SQIVND (reference sequence). The CDR3 has 14 amino acids. V lost 8 bases and J lost 0, with 11 bases in between. The CDR3 DNA reads TGTGCCAGTCTCCGGACAGTTAGCAATCAGCCCCAGCATTTT. Encoded protein: CASLRTVSNQPQHF.

J is TRBJ1-5 and V is TRBV19; the match to TRBD1 covers 12 bases. V lost 6 bases, J lost 9 bases, and 9 bases stayed unmatched. The length of the CDR3 is 15 residues. Germline lookup yields CDR1 LNHDA and CDR2 SQIVND (reference sequence). CDR3 region: CASRPGQGARWPQHF. The CDR3 DNA is TGTGCCAGTAGGCCGGGACAGGGGGCTCGTTGGCCCCAGCATTTT.

The chain carries TRBV18 and TRBJ1-6; D is possibly TRBD1 (6 bases). Per germline, CDR1 KGHSH and CDR2 LQKENI. This CDR3 comprises 15 residues. The germline V and J ends were trimmed by 6 bases and 3 bases, with 12 bases remaining between them. DNA of the CDR3: TGTGCCAGCTCGCCGGACAGCCTCTATAATTCACCCCTCCACTTT. Amino acid sequence: CASSPDSLYNSPLHF.

The chain recombines TRBV18 with TRBJ2-7; TRBD1 aligns across 9 bases. The germline gives CDR1 KGHSH, CDR2 LQKENI. The ends lost 6 bases at V and 3 bases at J; junction bases unmatched: 6. CDR3 length: 14 residues. For the CDR3, the DNA is TGTGCCAGCTCGCGTTTGACAGGGGGCTACGAGCAGTACTTC. Encoded protein: CASSRLTGGYEQYF. Filled out from reference TRBV18 and TRBJ2-7, the complete variable domain reads NAGVMQNPRHLVRRRGQEARLRCSPMKGHSHVYWYRQLPEEGLKFMVYLQKENIIDESGMPKERFSAEFPKEGPSILRIQQVVRGDSAAYFCASSRLTGGYEQYFGPGTRLTVT.

This sequence joins TRBV7-3 and TRBJ2-7; no clear D gene. CDR3 length: 14 amino acids. V gave up 1 base and J gave up 5 bases, with 12 bases separating them. Germline CDR1 and CDR2: SGHTA and FQGTGA. In nucleotides, the CDR3 is TGTGCCAGCAGCTTAAAATTTGGGCCCCACGAGCAGTACTTC. Translated, it gives CASSLKFGPHEQYF. Using reference TRBV7-3 and TRBJ2-7 for the parts outside the CDR3, the full variable domain is GAGVSQTPSNKVTEKGKYVELRCDPISGHTALYWYRQSLGQGPEFLIYFQGTGAADDSGLPNDRFFAVRPEGSVSTLKIQRTERGDSAVYLCASSLKFGPHEQYFGPGTRLTVT.

This clone was picked up many times. This chain links TRBV3-1 (or the pseudogene TRBV3-2) with TRBJ1-1; a possible D gene is TRBD1 (6 bases). The CDR3 totals 14 residues. From germline, CDR1 is LGHDT and CDR2 YNNKEL (reference sequence). Trimming stripped 1 base from V and 5 bases from J, with 11 bases between. The CDR3 protein is CASSQGDRRTEAFF. Here the CDR3 DNA reads TGTGCCAGCAGCCAAGGAGACAGGAGGACTGAAGCTTTCTTT.

The chain links TRBV10-3 to TRBJ2-2; 12 bases are a match to TRBD2. The V gene end was trimmed by 0 bases and the J gene end by 6 bases; junction bases not matched to a gene: 11. Germline V CDR1 and CDR2: ENHRY, SYGVKD. The CDR3 totals 19 residues. Written as DNA, the CDR3 is TGTGCCATCAGTGAGTCTTGGGTGACTAGCGGGGGCCCCGCCGGGGAGCTGTTTTTT. Its protein product is CAISESWVTSGGPAGELFF.

The chain couples TRBV6-2 or TRBV6-3 to TRBJ2-5; 12 bases line up with TRBD2. Looked up from germline, CDR1 is MNHEY and CDR2 is SVGEGT. CDR3 length equals 18 residues. V shed 6 bases, J shed 5 bases, and the junction held 16 bases outside the gene matches. Here the CDR3 reads CASSPTHLLAGGLETQYF. CDR3 coding DNA: TGTGCCAGCAGCCCTACCCACTTACTAGCGGGGGGATTGGAGACCCAGTACTTC.

The rearrangement links TRBV5-1 to TRBJ2-3; weak D call: TRBD2 (5 bases). The CDR3 is 15 residues long. Trimming pared 4 bases from V and 3 bases from J, leaving 15 bases between. In germline, CDR1 is SGHRS, CDR2 YFSETQ. CDR3 sequence (DNA): TGCGCCAGCAGCCCCCGGGCGGACTCAACAGATACGCAGTATTTT. Translating gives CASSPRADSTDTQYF.

There are a few counts of this clone. The chain is built from TRBV5-6 and TRBJ1-3; a possible D gene is TRBD1 (5 bases). From germline, CDR1 is SGHDT and CDR2 YYEEEE. Trimming removed 4 bases at V and 3 bases at J, with 17 bases between. This CDR3 contains 16 residues. The CDR3 DNA is TGTGCCAGCAGCGGAATGGCAGGGTATTTTGGAAACACCATATATTTT. As protein: CASSGMAGYFGNTIYF.

There are many counts of this clone. J is TRBJ2-5 and V is TRBV29-1; D unclear. Deletions cut 8 bases from V and 5 bases from J, with 12 bases between. The length of the CDR3 is 11 residues. Germline-derived CDR1 and CDR2 are SQVTM and ANQGSEA. In DNA, the CDR3 is TGCAGCTCGGTGGCTGTGGAGACCCAGTACTTC. It encodes CSSVAVETQYF.

CDR3 DNA: TGCGCCAGCAGCTTGGCGACAAGGGGCGAGCAGTACTTC. Its protein is CASSLATRGEQYF. The rearrangement links TRBV5-1 to TRBJ2-7; D is possibly TRBD1 (5 bases). The V gene lost 0 bases and the J gene lost 6 bases, with 10 bases spanning the gap. Germline CDR1 reads SGHRS; CDR2 reads YFSETQ. This CDR3 has 13 residues.

This CDR3 reads CAISESGGQAETQYF. In DNA, the CDR3 is TGTGCCATCAGTGAGTCGGGGGGACAGGCAGAGACCCAGTACTTC. The V and J genes are TRBV10-3 and TRBJ2-5; TRBD1 aligns across 8 bases. CDR1 and CDR2 from the germline V gene are ENHRY and SYGVKD. The CDR3 runs 15 residues. Trimming removed 0 bases from V and 4 bases from J; junction bases left unmatched: 4.

The rearrangement links TRBV9 to TRBJ2-2, with 11 bases that match TRBD2. Trimming took 0 bases from V and 0 from J; bases not matched to a gene: 4. The CDR3 covers 18 residues. Germline assignment: CDR1 SGDLS and CDR2 YYNGEE. The CDR3 sequence is CASSVGVSGGANTGELFF. Here the CDR3 DNA reads TGTGCCAGCAGCGTAGGAGTTAGCGGGGGGGCGAACACCGGGGAGCTGTTTTTT. The variable domain in full, completed from reference TRBV9 and TRBJ2-2, reads DSGVTQTPKHLITATGQRVTLRCSPRSGDLSVYWYQQSLDQGLQFLIQYYNGEERAKGNILERFSAQQFPDLHSELNLSSLELGDSALYFCASSVGVSGGANTGELFFGEGSRLTVL.

DNA for the CDR3: TGTGCCAGTCCGACAGGGGTAGGAAACACCATATATTTT. It specifies CASPTGVGNTIYF. The chain recombines TRBV7-2 with TRBJ1-3, with TRBD1 identical over 8 bases. Germline assignment: CDR1 SGHTA and CDR2 FQGNSA. The junction had 5 bases not matched to a gene; V was cut back by 9 bases and J by 4 bases. The CDR3 extends over 13 amino acids.

This clone was picked up a small number of times. The chain recombines TRBV20-1 with TRBJ2-1; D is undetermined. This CDR3 comprises 11 residues. Germline CDR1 DFQATT, CDR2 SNEGSKA (reference sequence). The V end lost 5 bases, the J end lost 8 bases, and 10 bases lay between the germline ends. CDR3: CSAYESYEQFF. Here the CDR3 DNA reads TGCAGTGCTTACGAGTCATATGAGCAGTTCTTC.

V is TRBV6-5 and J is TRBJ2-1; 8 bases match TRBD1. Trimming removed 6 bases from V and 7 bases from J; junction bases left unmatched: 8. The CDR3 length is 14 residues. Germline V gives CDR1 MNHEY, CDR2 SVGAGI. The DNA for the CDR3 is TGTGCCAGCAGCTCGGACAGGGCAGGGAATGAGCAGTTCTTC. It specifies CASSSDRAGNEQFF.

The chain is built from TRBV30 and TRBJ1-1; tentatively, D is TRBD1 (5 bases). The CDR3 consists of 13 residues. V was trimmed by 5 bases and J by 7 bases, leaving 17 bases between them. Germline values: CDR1 GTSNPN, CDR2 SVGIG (reference sequence). The CDR3 nucleotides are TGTGCCTGGGGGGCGACAGCCCTCGGTGAAGCTTTCTTT. Protein: CAWGATALGEAFF. Full variable domain (remainder filled in from reference TRBV30 and TRBJ1-1): SQTIHQWPATLVQPVGSPLSLECTVEGTSNPNLYWYRQAAGRGLQLLFYSVGIGQISSEVPQNLSASRPQDRQFILSSKKLLLSDSGFYLCAWGATALGEAFFGQGTRLTVV.

V gene TRBV6-5 combines with J gene TRBJ2-7; 13 positions agree with TRBD2. The CDR3 spans 13 residues. The germline V gene encodes CDR1 MNHEY and CDR2 SVGAGI. The trim removed 6 bases at V and 4 bases at J, leaving 0 bases unmatched. The CDR3 nucleotides are TGTGCCAGCAGGGGACTAGCGGGATACGAGCAGTACTTC. Amino acid sequence: CASRGLAGYEQYF.